This T cell receptor beta chain emerged from a study of identical twins. Study-level findings and limits: Within cord blood, abundant beta clonotypes carried fewer insertions, but memory repertoires showed no such trend.

A universal primer site came from template switching; cDNA carried unique molecular identifiers. TCRdb re-analysed the 5' RACE reads in MiXCR, keeping a single row per CDR3 protein. The sample includes approximately 700,000 distinct CDR3 sequences, roughly 6% of them seen just once. The CDR3 spans 15 residues. Germline lookup yields CDR1 SEHNR and CDR2 FQNEAQ (reference sequence). Trimming took 6 bases from V and 7 from J, leaving 21 bases between them. On this clonotype: The antigen is unknown.

The TCR comes from a man aged 18 to 30 in good health. Sequencing was performed on naive T cells sorted from blood. This chain joins TRBV7-9 and TRBJ1-1; D is unclear. CDR3 nucleotide sequence: TGTGCCAGCAGTCCCCCTGGGCGGGGAGCCGATGAAGCTTTCTTT. Its translation is CASSPPGRGADEAFF.